The following is a T cell receptor (beta chain) sequence with its context. Its antigen is unidentified. The sample belongs to a study of T cell repertoires in cytomegalovirus infection. Study-level information: TCR beta signatures that were public indicated CMV infection and matching HLA type.

General study points: Cumulated frequencies of public TCR beta families served to identify carriers of CMV plus the relevant HLA.

TCRdb called the reads again in MiXCR, with one record for every CDR3 protein. The sample comprises about 920,000 distinct CDR3 sequences, less than 40% of which are singletons, and more than 12% rests with the top ten. The source is a human donor in good health (CMV status not recorded). Some clones in this sample may be carry-over from other donors' samples. The material sequenced was cultured CD8+ T cells from PBMCs, taken from culture after CMV antigen stimulation.

CDR3 residues: CASSLRVPYNEQFF. Here the CDR3 DNA reads TGTGCCAGCAGTCTCAGGGTGCCCTACAATGAGCAGTTCTTC. The chain combines TRBV6-2 or TRBV6-3 with TRBJ2-1; the D gene is possibly TRBD1 (5 bases). V lost 5 bases and J lost 2, with 10 bases in between. Germline CDR1 reads MNHEY; CDR2 reads SVGEGT. The CDR3 totals 14 residues.